The source of this TCR beta chain is a study of blood T cell repertoires in COVID-19. Repertoires were generated with immunoSEQ multiplex PCR, while TCRdb's copy carries only in-frame clones and drops some. Of fewer than 300,000 clones in the sample, 91% were seen once. CDR1 and CDR2 from the germline V gene are SNHLY and FYNNEI. V lost 5 bases to trimming and J lost 7 bases; unmatched junction nucleotides: 8. The CDR3 runs 14 residues. V is TRBV2 and J is TRBJ2-1; 7 positions agree with TRBD2. The TCR originated in a young adult with COVID-19, enrolled during active disease. The sample consisted of peripheral blood. The CDR3 DNA reads as TGTGCCAGCAGTCCCAGCGGGGTCTGGAATGAGCAGTTCTTC. Its protein product is CASSPSGVWNEQFF.